This TCR beta chain derives from a study of blood T cell repertoires in COVID-19. In the study overall: Italy, Spain and the United States were the sources of the convalescent and acute COVID-19 samples. From T cells, B-cell-depleted T cells, or PBMCs came the material, which was cDNA or gDNA.

After removal of 3 bases from V and 7 bases from J, the junction contained 8 bases not matched to a gene. Germline CDR1 LNHDA, CDR2 SQIVND (reference sequence). CDR3 size: 15 residues. Participant-reported clinical history was the basis for cohort assignment. This clone was observed a few times. As handled by the study authors: Amplification from reference gene primers served as the basis for estimated nucleated cell counts. Sequencing used immunoSEQ multiplex PCR; TCRdb keeps in-frame clones, though not all of them. From that table come the V and J calls and clone size; the DNA was used to work out D and trimming. The profile covers under 300,000 clones, with roughly 87% appearing a single time and about 6% taken by the ten largest.

The specimen sequenced was PBMCs or T cells enriched from blood (not recorded which). This receptor was taken from a woman aged 25 to 39 with acute COVID-19. The chain recombines TRBV19 with TRBJ1-5; 8 bases map to TRBD1. The CDR3 spells CASSMWAGGGQPQHF. CDR3 coding DNA: TGTGCCAGTAGTATGTGGGCAGGGGGCGGCCAGCCCCAGCATTTT.